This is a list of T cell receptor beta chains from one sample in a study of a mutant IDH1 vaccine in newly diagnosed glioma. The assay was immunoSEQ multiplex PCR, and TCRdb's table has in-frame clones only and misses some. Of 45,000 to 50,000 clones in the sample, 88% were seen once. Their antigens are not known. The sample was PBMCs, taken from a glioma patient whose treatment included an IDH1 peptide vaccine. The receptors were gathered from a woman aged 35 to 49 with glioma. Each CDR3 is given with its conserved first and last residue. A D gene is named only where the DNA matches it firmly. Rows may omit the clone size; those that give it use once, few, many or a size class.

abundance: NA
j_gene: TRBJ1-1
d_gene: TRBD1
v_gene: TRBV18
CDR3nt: TGTGCCAGCTCCTCCGGTACAGGGGGCGTCAACACTGAAGCTTTCTTT
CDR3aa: CASSSGTGGVNTEAFF

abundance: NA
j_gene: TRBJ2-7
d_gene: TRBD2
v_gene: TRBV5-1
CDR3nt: TGCGCCAGCAGCATCGGGACTAGCGGGAGGGCCTCATACGAGCAGTACTTC
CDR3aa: CASSIGTSGRASYEQYF

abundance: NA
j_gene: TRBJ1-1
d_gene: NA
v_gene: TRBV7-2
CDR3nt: TGTGCCAGCACCGAGGACGGCAGTCCAGGGACTGAAGCTTTCTTT
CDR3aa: CASTEDGSPGTEAFF

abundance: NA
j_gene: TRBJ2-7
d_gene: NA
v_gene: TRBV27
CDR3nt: TGTGCCAGCAGTCCAACACTCAGCTCCTACGAGCAGTACTTC
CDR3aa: CASSPTLSSYEQYF

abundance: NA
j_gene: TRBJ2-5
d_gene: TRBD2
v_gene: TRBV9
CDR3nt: TGTGCCAGCAGCGTAGGGGGAGGGGTGAAGGAGACCCAGTACTTC
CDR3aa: CASSVGGGVKETQYF

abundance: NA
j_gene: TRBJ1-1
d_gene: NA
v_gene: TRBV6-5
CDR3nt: TGTGCCAGCGGACGGGACGGACGCACTGAAGCTTTCTTT
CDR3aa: CASGRDGRTEAFF

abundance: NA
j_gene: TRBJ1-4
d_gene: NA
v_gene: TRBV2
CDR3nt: TGTGCCAGCAGTGGGGGGGCTGGAGGTGAAAAACTGTTTTTT
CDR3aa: CASSGGAGGEKLFF

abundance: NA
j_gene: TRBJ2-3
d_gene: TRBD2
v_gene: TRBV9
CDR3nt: TGTGCCAGCAGCGCGGGGGGTTCAAGGGCAGATACGCAGTATTTT
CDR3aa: CASSAGGSRADTQYF

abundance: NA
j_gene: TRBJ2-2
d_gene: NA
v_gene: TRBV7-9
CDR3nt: TGTGCCAGCAGCTCAAGGCCAGACAGAGAAGACACCGGGGAGCTGTTTTTT
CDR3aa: CASSSRPDREDTGELFF

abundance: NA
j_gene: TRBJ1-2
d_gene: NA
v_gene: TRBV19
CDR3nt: TGTGCCAGTAGTATAGCCGGGGGCCATGGCTACACCTTC
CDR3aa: CASSIAGGHGYTF

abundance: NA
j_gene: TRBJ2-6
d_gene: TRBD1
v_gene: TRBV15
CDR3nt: TGTGCCACCAGCAGGACAGGGGGCGACTCTGGGGCCAACGTCCTGACTTTC
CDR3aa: CATSRTGGDSGANVLTF

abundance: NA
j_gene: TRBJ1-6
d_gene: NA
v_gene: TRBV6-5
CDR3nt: TGTGCCAGCAGTTACCGGGGGCCGGATAATTCACCCCTCCACTTT
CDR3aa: CASSYRGPDNSPLHF

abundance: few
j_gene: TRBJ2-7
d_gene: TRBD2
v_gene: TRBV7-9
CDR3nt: TGTGCCAGCAGCGCCCGGACTAGTTACGAGCAGTACTTC
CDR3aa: CASSARTSYEQYF